A selection of T cell receptor beta chains follows, all from one sample in a study of T-cell reconstitution after alpha-beta-depleted transplantation in children. TCRdb recomputed calls from the PCR reads with MiXCR, one row per CDR3 protein. The table includes 210,000 or so distinct CDR3 sequences, around 9.5% detected once. The sample here was PBMCs from the stem cell graft donor, taken from the stem cell graft. The receptors were sampled from a human donor who donated a stem cell graft to a child with acute lymphoblastic leukemia. Both conserved end residues are part of each CDR3. The D gene is left open where the match is weak. Clone size appears in some rows only: once, few, many, or a class for an expanded clone.

CDR3aa	CDR3nt	v_gene	j_gene	abundance	d_gene
CAISDRGSYGYTF	TGTGCCATCAGTGACCGGGGTTCGTATGGCTACACCTTC	TRBV10-3	TRBJ1-2	many	-
CASRGTGNYEQYF	TGTGCCAGCAGAGGGACAGGCAACTACGAGCAGTACTTC	TRBV27	TRBJ2-7	-	TRBD1
CASSLASRGIYNEQFF	TGCGCCAGCAGCTTGGCCAGCCGAGGGATCTACAATGAGCAGTTCTTC	TRBV5-1	TRBJ2-1	-	-
CASSRQGPNYGYTF	TGTGCCAGCAGTCGACAGGGCCCTAACTATGGCTACACCTTC	TRBV2	TRBJ1-2	many	TRBD1
CSARRFGMKPQHF	TGCAGTGCTAGAAGGTTCGGGATGAAGCCCCAGCATTTT	TRBV20-1	TRBJ1-5	many	-
CASSERGPYGYTF	TGTGCCAGCAGTGAAAGGGGTCCCTATGGCTACACCTTC	TRBV6-1	TRBJ1-2	few	-
CSAPKAGEVIGQYF	TGCAGTGCTCCGAAGGCAGGAGAGGTTATTGGGCAGTACTTC	TRBV20-1	TRBJ2-7	many	-
CSARVAGRNTEAFF	TGCAGTGCTAGAGTTGCAGGGAGGAACACTGAAGCTTTCTTT	TRBV20-1	TRBJ1-1	many	-
CASSLAGDIQETQYF	TGCGCCAGCAGCTTGGCGGGGGACATTCAAGAGACCCAGTACTTC	TRBV5-1	TRBJ2-5	many	-
CASSLMGQINSPLHF	TGTGCCAGCAGCTTAATGGGACAGATAAATTCACCCCTCCACTTT	TRBV7-8	TRBJ1-6	-	TRBD1
CASSLYGGSTEAFF	TGCGCCAGCAGCTTGTACGGAGGTAGCACTGAAGCTTTCTTT	TRBV5-1	TRBJ1-1	many	-
CSADLGAGNGANYGYTF	TGCAGTGCTGATCTAGGGGCCGGGAATGGAGCTAACTATGGCTACACCTTC	TRBV20-1	TRBJ1-2	-	-
CASSSEWRGERETQYF	TGTGCCAGCAGCTCGGAGTGGCGGGGGGAACGAGAGACCCAGTACTTC	TRBV7-2	TRBJ2-5	once	TRBD2
CASSLVLPDTQYF	TGTGCCAGCAGCTTGGTTTTACCAGATACGCAGTATTTT	TRBV5-6	TRBJ2-3	many	-
CASSLGGPNTEAFF	TGCGCCAGCAGCTTGGGAGGCCCGAACACTGAAGCTTTCTTT	TRBV5-1	TRBJ1-1	many	-
CASSLDWNQPQHF	TGTGCCAGCAGTTTAGATTGGAATCAGCCCCAGCATTTT	TRBV12-3/TRBV12-4	TRBJ1-5	many	-
CSAGQRTEAFF	TGCAGCGCGGGCCAGAGGACTGAAGCTTTCTTT	TRBV29-1	TRBJ1-1	many	-
CASSLQVGSQYF	TGTGCCAGCAGCCTTCAAGTAGGATCGCAGTATTTT	TRBV11-2	TRBJ2-3	-	-
CASSLRQGRDSPLHF	TGTGCCAGCAGCCTGAGACAGGGTAGAGATTCACCCCTCCACTTT	TRBV7-8	TRBJ1-6	few	TRBD1
CASSTGTGNEQFF	TGTGCCAGCAGCACTGGGACAGGGAATGAGCAGTTCTTC	TRBV27	TRBJ2-1	many	TRBD1
CAIRKTGTVNTDTQYF	TGTGCCATCAGGAAGACAGGGACGGTCAACACAGATACGCAGTATTTT	TRBV10-3	TRBJ2-3	-	TRBD1
CASSGTYGSYEQYF	TGTGCCAGCAGCGGAACTTATGGCTCCTACGAGCAGTACTTC	TRBV5-8	TRBJ2-7	many	-
CASQRDSVTGELFF	TGTGCCAGCCAACGGGACAGTGTTACCGGGGAGCTGTTTTTT	TRBV6-1	TRBJ2-2	many	TRBD1
CASSLGIEAFF	TGCGCCAGCAGCTTAGGCATTGAAGCTTTCTTT	TRBV5-1	TRBJ1-1	many	-
CATEGALTDTQYF	TGTGCCACCGAGGGCGCGCTCACAGATACGCAGTATTTT	TRBV24-1	TRBJ2-3	many	-
CASSLVLTGNTIYF	TGTGCCAGCAGCTTAGTGCTTACCGGAAACACCATATATTTT	TRBV7-2	TRBJ1-3	few	-
CASSLARPPGEQYF	TGCGCCAGCAGCTTGGCGCGGCCGCCGGGGGAGCAGTACTTC	TRBV5-1	TRBJ2-7	-	-